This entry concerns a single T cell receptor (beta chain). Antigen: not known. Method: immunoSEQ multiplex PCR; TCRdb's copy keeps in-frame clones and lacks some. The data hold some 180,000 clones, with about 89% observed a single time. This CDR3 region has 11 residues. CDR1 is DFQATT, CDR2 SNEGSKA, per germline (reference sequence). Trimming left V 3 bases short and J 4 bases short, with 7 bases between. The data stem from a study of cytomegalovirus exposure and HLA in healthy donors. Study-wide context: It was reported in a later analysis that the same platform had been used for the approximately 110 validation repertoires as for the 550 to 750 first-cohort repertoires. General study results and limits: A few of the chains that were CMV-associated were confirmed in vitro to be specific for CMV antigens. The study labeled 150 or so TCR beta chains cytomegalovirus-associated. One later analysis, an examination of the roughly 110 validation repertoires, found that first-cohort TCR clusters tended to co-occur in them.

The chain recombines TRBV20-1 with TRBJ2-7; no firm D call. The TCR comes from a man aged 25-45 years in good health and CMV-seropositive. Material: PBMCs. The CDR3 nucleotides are TGCAGTGCTAGTCCCACATACGAGCAGTACTTC. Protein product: CSASPTYEQYF.